A single sample gave rise to the 30 T cell receptor beta chains below, sequenced in a study of control samples from healthy donors and cancer patients. TCRdb's table, derived via immunoSEQ multiplex PCR, lists solely in-frame clones and lacks some. The sample has roughly 70,000 clones, over 75% seen once. Input material: blood. Receptor source: a man in his forties or fifties in good health.

The V call is TRBV6-5, the J call TRBJ2-2; no reliable D call. V was cut by 4 bases and J by 0 bases, with 12 bases left in between. CDR3 size: 16 residues. Looked up from germline, CDR1 is MNHEY and CDR2 is SVGAGI. CDR3 loop: CASSLYPSANTGELFF. The DNA for the CDR3 is TGTGCCAGCAGTTTGTATCCTTCCGCGAACACCGGGGAGCTGTTTTTT.

This clone was recorded once. The chain is built from TRBV3-1 (or the pseudogene TRBV3-2) and TRBJ2-1; 12 nucleotides agree with TRBD2. The CDR3 has 13 amino acids. Losses at the gene ends were 8 bases for V and 6 bases for J; bases not matched to a gene: 2. Germline CDR1 is LGHDT and CDR2 is YNNKEL (reference sequence). The CDR3 loop reads CASGLAGSNEQFF. DNA for the CDR3: TGTGCCAGCGGACTAGCGGGGAGCAATGAGCAGTTCTTC.

This clone was seen just once. The CDR3 DNA follows: TGTGCCAGCAGCCAAGGAGGGCCTCAGCCCCAGCATTTT. This gives the protein CASSQGGPQPQHF. This sequence joins TRBV3-1 (or the pseudogene TRBV3-2) and TRBJ1-5, with D uncertain. Germline V gene data show CDR1 as LGHDT and CDR2 as YNNKEL (reference sequence). The CDR3 sequence is 13 residues long. V lost 1 base and J 6 bases, leaving 7 bases between the germline ends.

The rearrangement joins TRBV27 to TRBJ1-6; TRBD1 matches at 9 bases. The CDR3 covers 19 residues. Germline V lookup: CDR1 MNHEY, CDR2 SMNVEV (reference sequence). V gave up 5 bases and J gave up 7 bases; unmatched junction bases: 18. In DNA, the CDR3 is TGTGCCAGCAGTCCTACCGGGACAGGGATAAGATTTGTGAATTCACCCCTCCACTTT. Amino acid sequence: CASSPTGTGIRFVNSPLHF.

The CDR3 coding sequence is TGTGCCAGCAGTACTCTAAACTATGGCTACACCTTC. This codes for CASSTLNYGYTF. The genes are TRBV12-3 or TRBV12-4 and TRBJ1-2; no firm D call. The CDR3 contains 12 residues. Trimming left V 5 bases short and J 2 bases short, with 6 bases between.

As DNA, the CDR3 is TGTGCCAGTAAAAAGGGACCTGTCTCTGGGGCCAACGTCCTGACTTTC. Its protein is CASKKGPVSGANVLTF. V usage is TRBV19 and J usage is TRBJ2-6; D tentatively fits TRBD1 or TRBD2 (5 bases each). This CDR3 spans 16 amino acids. Trimming left V 7 bases short and J 0 bases short, with 13 bases between. Germline V lookup: CDR1 LNHDA, CDR2 SQIVND (reference sequence).

This clone was seen more than once but under ten times. The genes are TRBV6-2 or TRBV6-3 and TRBJ2-7; tentative D call: TRBD1 (5 bases). Trimming shortened V by 5 bases and J by 2 bases, and 13 bases separated the two germline ends. CDR1 is MNHEY and CDR2 is SVGEGT in the germline V gene. The CDR3 runs to 14 residues. In nucleotides, the CDR3 is TGTGCCAGCAGTCATACGACAGCTACCTACGAGCAGTACTTC. As protein: CASSHTTATYEQYF.

The chain recombines TRBV9 with TRBJ2-2; D is possibly TRBD2 (6 bases). The CDR3 length is 15 residues. V lost 0 bases, J lost 4 bases, and 10 bases lay in between. CDR1 and CDR2 from the germline V gene are SGDLS and YYNGEE. The CDR3 sequence: CASSVAAGITGELFF. The CDR3 bases are TGTGCCAGCAGCGTAGCCGCGGGGATCACCGGGGAGCTGTTTTTT. The variable domain in full, with the rest retrieved from reference TRBV9 and TRBJ2-2, is DSGVTQTPKHLITATGQRVTLRCSPRSGDLSVYWYQQSLDQGLQFLIQYYNGEERAKGNILERFSAQQFPDLHSELNLSSLELGDSALYFCASSVAAGITGELFFGEGSRLTVL.

The chain combines TRBV6-5 with TRBJ2-1, with D perhaps matching TRBD1 (5 bases). V lost 2 bases and J 6 bases, leaving 8 bases between the germline ends. Germline V gene lookup returns CDR1 MNHEY and CDR2 SVGAGI. This CDR3 contains 13 residues. The CDR3, as DNA: TGTGCCAGCAGTTACAAGGGGATCAATGAGCAGTTCTTC. It yields the protein CASSYKGINEQFF.

The rearrangement uses TRBV19 and TRBJ1-2; a possible D gene is TRBD1 (5 bases). Trimming removed 5 bases from V and 5 bases from J, with 12 bases in between. Germline V gene lookup returns CDR1 LNHDA and CDR2 SQIVND (reference sequence). The CDR3 extends over 13 amino acids. The CDR3 bases are TGTGCCAGTAGTGCAGGGACGGATTATGGCTACACCTTC. Its protein is CASSAGTDYGYTF.

This clone was picked up one time. This chain connects TRBV4-3 to TRBJ2-7; D remains unclear. Germline CDR1 LGHNA, CDR2 YSLEER. This CDR3 has 14 amino acids. Trimming stripped 1 base from V and 0 bases from J, with 7 bases between. Here the CDR3 DNA reads TGCGCCAGCAGCCAAGGTGCCATCTCCTACGAGCAGTACTTC. This gives the protein CASSQGAISYEQYF.

The chain recombines TRBV11-3 with TRBJ2-5, with a tentative D call TRBD2 (6 bases). This CDR3 spans 14 amino acids. Trimming shortened V by 0 bases and J by 6 bases, and 11 bases separated the two germline ends. The germline gives CDR1 SGHNT, CDR2 YENEEA. CDR3 bases: TGTGCCAGCAGCTTAGATGGCGGGGTGAAGACCCAGTACTTC. Its translation is CASSLDGGVKTQYF.

A few counts support this clone. The V gene is TRBV30, the J gene TRBJ1-2, with D uncertain. The CDR3 is made up of 14 amino acids. The germline CDR1 and CDR2 sequences are GTSNPN and SVGIG (reference sequence). Trimming shortened V by 0 bases and J by 0 bases, and 8 bases separated the two germline ends. The CDR3 DNA follows: TGTGCCTGGAGTGTACTAACCTCTAACTATGGCTACACCTTC. Its translation is CAWSVLTSNYGYTF.

V is TRBV6-5 and J is TRBJ2-7, with TRBD2 as a possible D gene (6 bases). The CDR3 runs 15 residues. CDR1 and CDR2 from the germline V gene are MNHEY and SVGAGI. V lost 0 bases and J 2 bases, leaving 11 bases between the germline ends. The CDR3: CASSYSAGPTYEQYF. CDR3 nucleotides: TGTGCCAGCAGTTACTCTGCGGGGCCAACCTACGAGCAGTACTTC.

This clone was picked up one time. V gene TRBV6-5 combines with J gene TRBJ1-3, with 7 bases fitting TRBD1. The CDR3 runs 14 residues. Germline CDR1 is MNHEY and CDR2 is SVGAGI. V trimming: 5 bases; J trimming: 6 bases; junction bases outside the gene matches: 7. Here the CDR3 reads CASSPYDRENTIYF. CDR3 coding DNA: TGTGCCAGCAGTCCCTACGACAGGGAAAACACCATATATTTT.

V gene TRBV21-1 combines with J gene TRBJ2-1. TRBV21-1 counts as a pseudogene. CDR3 length equals 19 residues. The CDR3 region has the DNA TGTGCCAGCAGCAAAGAGGAAAGTACCAACTCGGACTCCTACAATGAGCAGTTCTTC. Encoded protein: CASSKEESTNSDSYNEQFF.

The V and J genes are TRBV24-1 and TRBJ2-5; D is undetermined. The CDR3 contains 13 residues. The germline V gene encodes CDR1 KGHDR and CDR2 SFDVKD. The ends were cut back, 7 bases at V and 3 bases at J, with 11 bases in the middle. The CDR3 region has the DNA TGTGCCACCAGAAGGGTCCCAAAAGAGACCCAGTACTTC. Translated: CATRRVPKETQYF.

This clone was observed once. This chain joins TRBV12-3 or TRBV12-4 and TRBJ1-2, with no clear D. There are 12 residues in the CDR3. V lost 11 bases and J 2 bases, leaving 12 bases between the germline ends. The CDR3 here is CAVRTWNYGYTF. The CDR3 DNA sequence: TGTGCCGTAAGGACGTGGAACTATGGCTACACCTTC.

V is TRBV20-1 and J is TRBJ2-2, with D possibly being TRBD2 (6 bases). The V end lost 3 bases, the J end lost 0 bases, and 23 bases lay between the germline ends. Germline V CDR1 and CDR2: DFQATT, SNEGSKA (reference sequence). This CDR3 comprises 19 residues. CDR3 amino acids: CSASPPAGSQNSNTGELFF. The CDR3 DNA reads as TGCAGTGCTAGTCCCCCTGCGGGGTCACAGAATTCGAACACCGGGGAGCTGTTTTTT.

This clone came up once. The V call is TRBV2, the J call TRBJ2-3; no reliable D call. Germline V gene sequence: CDR1 SNHLY, CDR2 FYNNEI. V was shortened by 10 bases and J by 0 bases, with 8 bases between the two germline ends. This CDR3 contains 12 residues. The CDR3 spells CATRDSTDTQYF. Here the CDR3 DNA reads TGTGCCACCCGAGATAGCACAGATACGCAGTATTTT.

The rearrangement uses TRBV13 and TRBJ2-3; 12 positions match TRBD2. The CDR3 is 17 amino acids. Germline CDR1 PRHDT, CDR2 FYEKMQ (reference sequence). J gave up 2 bases and V 1 base, and 4 bases lay outside the gene matches. The DNA for the CDR3 is TGTGCCAGCAGCTTAGTAGGACTAGCGGGGATCACAGATACGCAGTATTTT. Encoded protein: CASSLVGLAGITDTQYF.

V is TRBV6-2 or TRBV6-3 and J is TRBJ2-7; D is undetermined. The CDR3 runs 11 residues. Looked up from germline, CDR1 is MNHEY and CDR2 is SVGEGT. With 4 bases removed from V and 4 bases from J, the gap between germline ends came to 5 bases. CDR3 coding DNA: TGTGCCAGCAGTTCTATATACGAGCAGTACTTC. This sequence encodes CASSSIYEQYF.

This chain uses TRBV29-1 with TRBJ2-2; 8 nucleotides agree with TRBD1. CDR1 is SQVTM, CDR2 ANQGSEA, per germline. The CDR3 has 16 amino acids. Losses at the gene ends were 5 bases for V and 0 bases for J; bases not matched to a gene: 8. The CDR3 sequence: CSVLPSTGANTGELFF. CDR3 nucleotides: TGCAGCGTTTTGCCCTCGACAGGGGCGAACACCGGGGAGCTGTTTTTT.

This chain joins TRBV3-1 (or the pseudogene TRBV3-2) and TRBJ1-5, with TRBD1 as a possible D gene (6 bases). Trimming took off 1 base at V and 3 bases at J, with 10 bases between the two ends. The germline V gene has CDR1 LGHDT and CDR2 YNNKEL (reference sequence). CDR3 size: 15 residues. This CDR3 reads CASSQVGGNNQPQHF. For the CDR3, the DNA is TGTGCCAGCAGCCAAGTAGGGGGGAACAATCAGCCCCAGCATTTT.

This clone was counted only a few times. The gene calls are TRBV7-2 and TRBJ2-3; D is undetermined. The V end lost 4 bases, the J end lost 8 bases, and 10 bases lay between the germline ends. CDR1 is SGHTA and CDR2 is FQGNSA in the germline V gene. This CDR3 is 12 amino acids long. The CDR3 DNA reads TGTGCCAGCAGCTCGGTGAGGACTACGCAGTATTTT. Its protein product is CASSSVRTTQYF.

The chain combines TRBV19 with TRBJ1-1, with 9 positions matching TRBD1. This CDR3 spans 16 amino acids. V trimming: 3 bases; J trimming: 1 base; junction bases outside the gene matches: 6. Germline CDR1 is LNHDA and CDR2 is SQIVND (reference sequence). Written as DNA, the CDR3 is TGTGCCAGTAGTATTAGGACAGGGGTTGAGAACACTGAAGCTTTCTTT. As protein: CASSIRTGVENTEAFF.

The chain employs TRBV5-1 and TRBJ2-7; D is unclear. Per germline, CDR1 SGHRS and CDR2 YFSETQ. The CDR3 sequence is 17 residues long. V lost 4 bases and J lost 5, with 25 bases in between. As DNA, the CDR3 is TGCGCCAGCAGCGAAGGGTCACTATCAACCCCATTTGACGAGCAGTACTTC. Amino acid sequence: CASSEGSLSTPFDEQYF.

This rearrangement joins TRBV2 to TRBJ2-3; the match to TRBD2 covers 10 bases. CDR1 SNHLY and CDR2 FYNNEI come from the germline V gene. The CDR3 length is 16 residues. Trimming cost V 7 bases and J 3 bases; bases outside gene matches: 10. The CDR3 nucleotides are TGTGCCAGCAAGTTCCCACTAGCGGGGATAACAGATACGCAGTATTTT. Protein sequence: CASKFPLAGITDTQYF.

This clone has only one observation. This chain uses TRBV5-6 with TRBJ1-3; 9 bases are shared with TRBD1. This CDR3 is 15 amino acids long. J lost 4 bases, V lost 0 bases, and 2 bases had no gene match. Germline V gene lookup returns CDR1 SGHDT and CDR2 YYEEEE. Here the CDR3 reads CASSLAGQGGNTIYF. CDR3 coding DNA: TGTGCCAGCAGCTTGGCCGGACAGGGGGGAAACACCATATATTTT. The full variable domain, rest sourced from reference TRBV5-6 and TRBJ1-3, is DAGVTQSPTHLIKTRGQQVTLRCSPKSGHDTVSWYQQALGQGPQFIFQYYEEEERQRGNFPDRFSGHQFPNYSSELNVNALLLGDSALYLCASSLAGQGGNTIYFGEGSWLTVV.

This clone was detected once. The genes are TRBV3-1 (or the pseudogene TRBV3-2) and TRBJ2-7; D is unclear. V was pared by 0 bases and J by 2 bases, with 11 bases between. The CDR3 is made up of 15 amino acids. The germline V gene has CDR1 LGHDT and CDR2 YNNKEL (reference sequence). CDR3 in amino acids: CASSQDEIPTYEQYF. In DNA form, the CDR3 reads TGTGCCAGCAGCCAAGACGAAATACCTACCTACGAGCAGTACTTC.